This TCR beta chain was documented in a study of blood T cell repertoires in COVID-19. Clones were sequenced by immunoSEQ multiplex PCR, and TCRdb holds only the in-frame ones, with some missing. The sample has about 500,000 clones, 89% seen once. Germline V lookup: CDR1 LGHDT, CDR2 YNNKEL (reference sequence). Trimming pared 1 base from V and 8 bases from J, leaving 11 bases between. The CDR3 totals 13 residues. The V gene is TRBV3-1 (or the pseudogene TRBV3-2), the J gene TRBJ1-2; D uncertain. This sequence was found in a man aged 18-30 years with COVID-19, enrolled during active disease. Sequenced sample: peripheral blood. The CDR3 loop is CASSQVESGGYTF. The DNA of the CDR3 is TGTGCCAGCAGCCAAGTCGAGTCGGGGGGCTACACCTTC.